The clone carrying this T cell receptor beta chain was detected many times. Its antigen is as yet unknown. The source of the sample is a study of breast tumors, draining lymph nodes, adjacent tissues. J gave up 4 bases and V 1 base, and 4 bases lay outside the gene matches. Germline CDR1 reads SGHTA; CDR2 reads FQGTGA. The length of the CDR3 is 16 residues. Each CDR3 protein is one row after TCRdb ran MiXCR on the multiplex PCR reads. This table has about 230,000 distinct CDR3 sequences, roughly 32% appearing once. Study results and limitations: Compared with lymph nodes, tumors were less diverse; compared with nontumor tissue, more. The lymph node origin of tumor T cells was framed as consistent with a hypothesis, not demonstrated.

Axillary draining lymph nodes of breast cancer patients supplied the node samples. The chain joins TRBV7-3 to TRBJ2-1; 10 nucleotides line up with TRBD2. This sequence was found in a female donor with breast cancer. Some clones in this sample may be carry-over from other donors' samples. The specimen sequenced was axillary lymph node tissue. The CDR3 nucleotides are TGTGCCAGCAGCTTAAGGGGACTAGCGCTTTACAATGAGCAGTTCTTC. Translated, it gives CASSLRGLALYNEQFF.